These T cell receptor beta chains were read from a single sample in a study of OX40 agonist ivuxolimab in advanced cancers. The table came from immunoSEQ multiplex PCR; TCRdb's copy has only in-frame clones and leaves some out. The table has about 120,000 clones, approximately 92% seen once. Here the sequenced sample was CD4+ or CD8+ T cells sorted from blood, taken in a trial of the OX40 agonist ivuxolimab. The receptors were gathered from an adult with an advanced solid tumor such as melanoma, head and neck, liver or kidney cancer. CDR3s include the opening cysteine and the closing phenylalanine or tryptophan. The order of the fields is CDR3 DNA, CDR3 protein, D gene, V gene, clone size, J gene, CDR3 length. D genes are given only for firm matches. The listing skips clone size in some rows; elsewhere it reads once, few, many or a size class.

CDR3 DNA: TGTGCCAGCATTCGCGGCCACGGACTAGGGGAGACCCAGTACTTC
CDR3 protein: CASIRGHGLGETQYF
D gene: TRBD2
V gene: TRBV2
clone size: .
J gene: TRBJ2-5
CDR3 length: 15

CDR3 DNA: TGTGCCAGCAGTGAGTGGGACGCTGCCGGCGCTGAAGCTTTCTTT
CDR3 protein: CASSEWDAAGAEAFF
D gene: .
V gene: TRBV2
clone size: .
J gene: TRBJ1-1
CDR3 length: 15

CDR3 DNA: TGTGCCAGCAGCGTACAGGGTCTGGATACGCAGTATTTT
CDR3 protein: CASSVQGLDTQYF
D gene: .
V gene: TRBV9
clone size: .
J gene: TRBJ2-3
CDR3 length: 13

CDR3 DNA: TGTGCCAGCAGCACCGGTCTTAGCGGGGCCCACGAGCAGTACTTC
CDR3 protein: CASSTGLSGAHEQYF
D gene: TRBD2
V gene: TRBV9
clone size: .
J gene: TRBJ2-7
CDR3 length: 15

CDR3 DNA: TGTGCCAGCAGTTTTGGGGACGCAACTAATGAAAAACTGTTTTTT
CDR3 protein: CASSFGDATNEKLFF
D gene: .
V gene: TRBV28
clone size: once
J gene: TRBJ1-4
CDR3 length: 15

CDR3 DNA: TGCGCCAGCAGCGAGGGTCGAAAGAACACTGAAGCTTTCTTT
CDR3 protein: CASSEGRKNTEAFF
D gene: .
V gene: TRBV5-1
clone size: few
J gene: TRBJ1-1
CDR3 length: 14

CDR3 DNA: TGCGCCAGCAGCCAAGACGGAGGGGATGAGACGGGGGCCAACGTCCTGACTTTC
CDR3 protein: CASSQDGGDETGANVLTF
D gene: .
V gene: TRBV4-3
clone size: .
J gene: TRBJ2-6
CDR3 length: 18

CDR3 DNA: TGTGCCAGCAGCCCGGACAGGGTGACGAGAGGCTACACCTTC
CDR3 protein: CASSPDRVTRGYTF
D gene: TRBD1
V gene: TRBV14
clone size: .
J gene: TRBJ1-2
CDR3 length: 14

CDR3 DNA: TGTGCCAGCAGTGACAAGAGCGGGATAAGCACAGATACGCAGTATTTT
CDR3 protein: CASSDKSGISTDTQYF
D gene: TRBD2
V gene: TRBV6-4
clone size: .
J gene: TRBJ2-3
CDR3 length: 16

CDR3 DNA: TGTGCCAGTAGTTCACGACTAGCGGGGGGTGCAGATACGCAGTATTTT
CDR3 protein: CASSSRLAGGADTQYF
D gene: TRBD2
V gene: TRBV19
clone size: .
J gene: TRBJ2-3
CDR3 length: 16

CDR3 DNA: TGTGCCAGCAAAACTCAGAATCAGCCCCAGCATTTT
CDR3 protein: CASKTQNQPQHF
D gene: .
V gene: TRBV6-6
clone size: .
J gene: TRBJ1-5
CDR3 length: 12

CDR3 DNA: TGTGCCAGCAGTGCTGTTAGACAGCTTGGCTACACCTTC
CDR3 protein: CASSAVRQLGYTF
D gene: .
V gene: TRBV6-1
clone size: .
J gene: TRBJ1-2
CDR3 length: 13

CDR3 DNA: TGTGCCAGCAGTTTATCGCGGCCGCCCTTCCAGGTTTACTACGAGCAGTACTTC
CDR3 protein: CASSLSRPPFQVYYEQYF
D gene: .
V gene: TRBV27
clone size: .
J gene: TRBJ2-7
CDR3 length: 18

CDR3 DNA: TGCGCCAGCAGCCGCATCGGGACAGGGGTTGGCAATCAGCCCCAGCATTTT
CDR3 protein: CASSRIGTGVGNQPQHF
D gene: TRBD1
V gene: TRBV4-1
clone size: .
J gene: TRBJ1-5
CDR3 length: 17

CDR3 DNA: TGTGCCAGCAGCGGGGACGCCAGCTCCTACGAGCAGTACTTC
CDR3 protein: CASSGDASSYEQYF
D gene: .
V gene: TRBV5-4
clone size: few
J gene: TRBJ2-7
CDR3 length: 14

CDR3 DNA: TGCGCCAGCAGTGGTTGGAGGGGCAATAGCACCGGGGAGCTGTTTTTT
CDR3 protein: CASSGWRGNSTGELFF
D gene: .
V gene: TRBV5-1
clone size: .
J gene: TRBJ2-2
CDR3 length: 16

CDR3 DNA: TGTGCCAGCAGTTACGAGGGCGACTATGGCTACACCTTC
CDR3 protein: CASSYEGDYGYTF
D gene: .
V gene: TRBV6-6
clone size: .
J gene: TRBJ1-2
CDR3 length: 13

CDR3 DNA: TGTGCCAGCAGTTTCGGATCTCTTGATGAAAAACTGTTTTTT
CDR3 protein: CASSFGSLDEKLFF
D gene: .
V gene: TRBV28
clone size: .
J gene: TRBJ1-4
CDR3 length: 14

CDR3 DNA: TGTGCCAGCAGCTTAGATCGCGGGAACACTGAAGCTTTCTTT
CDR3 protein: CASSLDRGNTEAFF
D gene: .
V gene: TRBV7-8
clone size: .
J gene: TRBJ1-1
CDR3 length: 14

CDR3 DNA: TGTGCCAGCAGTCCACACCAGGCCAGCTCCTACGAGCAGTACTTC
CDR3 protein: CASSPHQASSYEQYF
D gene: .
V gene: TRBV6-5
clone size: once
J gene: TRBJ2-7
CDR3 length: 15

CDR3 DNA: TGTGCCAGCAGCCTTGGGCTAGCGAGCCCCAGGGATACGCAGTATTTT
CDR3 protein: CASSLGLASPRDTQYF
D gene: .
V gene: TRBV5-4
clone size: .
J gene: TRBJ2-3
CDR3 length: 16

CDR3 DNA: TGTGCCTGGGCAAGTCCGGGGATATCCTACAATGAGCAGTTCTTC
CDR3 protein: CAWASPGISYNEQFF
D gene: .
V gene: TRBV30
clone size: .
J gene: TRBJ2-1
CDR3 length: 15

CDR3 DNA: TGTGCCAGCTCAAAAACAGGGGGCATCGACAATGAGCAGTTCTTC
CDR3 protein: CASSKTGGIDNEQFF
D gene: TRBD1
V gene: TRBV18
clone size: .
J gene: TRBJ2-1
CDR3 length: 15

CDR3 DNA: TGTGCCAGCAGCTTAGGCCAAAACACTGAAGCTTTCTTT
CDR3 protein: CASSLGQNTEAFF
D gene: .
V gene: TRBV7-9
clone size: .
J gene: TRBJ1-1
CDR3 length: 13